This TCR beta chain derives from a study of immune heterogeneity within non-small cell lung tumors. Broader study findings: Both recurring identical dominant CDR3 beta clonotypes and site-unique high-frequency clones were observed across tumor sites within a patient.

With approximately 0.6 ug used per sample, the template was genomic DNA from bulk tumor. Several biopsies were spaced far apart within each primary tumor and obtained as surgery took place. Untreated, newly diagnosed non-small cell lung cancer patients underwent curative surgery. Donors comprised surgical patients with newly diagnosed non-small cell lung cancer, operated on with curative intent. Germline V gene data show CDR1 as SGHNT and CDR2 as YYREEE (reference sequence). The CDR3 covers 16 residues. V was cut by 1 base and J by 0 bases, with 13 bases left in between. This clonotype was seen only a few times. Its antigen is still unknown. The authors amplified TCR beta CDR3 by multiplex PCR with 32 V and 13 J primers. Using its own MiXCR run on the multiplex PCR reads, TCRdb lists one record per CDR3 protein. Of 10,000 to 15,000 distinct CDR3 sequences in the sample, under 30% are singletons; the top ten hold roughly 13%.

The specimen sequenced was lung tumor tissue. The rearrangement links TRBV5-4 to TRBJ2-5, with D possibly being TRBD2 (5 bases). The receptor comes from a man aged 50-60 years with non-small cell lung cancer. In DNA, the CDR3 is TGTGCCAGCAGCTTGCGGCTAGCCGCGTACCAAGAGACCCAGTACTTC. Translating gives CASSLRLAAYQETQYF.